One T cell receptor beta chain is described in this entry. Its antigen remains unknown. Nominally healthy donors provided the samples, though records likely missed some immune exposures. The germline CDR1 and CDR2 sequences are SSHAT and FNYEAQ (reference sequence). CDR3 length: 16 residues. V trimming: 3 bases; J trimming: 9 bases; junction bases outside the gene matches: 11. These data originate in a study of cytomegalovirus exposure and HLA in healthy donors. Use of 60 Vbeta and 13 Jbeta primers characterized the PCR. Authors' processing steps: The count from a later analysis was 60 million to 85 million unique TCR beta chains, 9 million to 12 million of them shared. Using immunoSEQ multiplex PCR, the repertoire was profiled, and TCRdb retains in-frame clones only, with some absent. That table furnishes V, J and clone size, whereas the DNA furnished D and trimming. Altogether approximately 150,000 clones are present, around 80% being singletons, with the ten largest covering around 1.5%.

Notes on the study in general: In vitro, a few CMV-associated chains proved specific for CMV antigens. Reported results showed that the classifier diagnosed cytomegalovirus status with high specificity and sensitivity.

Sequenced material: PBMCs. The origin of this receptor is a man in his forties in good health and CMV-seronegative. The J gene is TRBJ2-1, the V gene TRBV7-7; 10 nucleotides match TRBD2. The CDR3 spells CASSLGASGRASEQFF. CDR3 DNA sequence: TGTGCCAGCAGCTTGGGGGCCAGCGGGAGGGCCAGTGAGCAGTTCTTC.